The 2 T cell receptor beta chains below all came from one sample that was sequenced in a study of T cell changes during pregnancy in multiple sclerosis. The repertoire was sequenced with immunoSEQ multiplex PCR; TCRdb's copy has only in-frame clones and lacks some. The sample holds 45,000 to 50,000 clones, roughly 93% seen once. Specimen: CD4+ T cells from peripheral blood mononuclear cells, collected in the second trimester of pregnancy. Receptors originate from a female donor in good health, enrolled as a control in a pregnancy study.

The rearrangement links TRBV19 to TRBJ1-2; TRBD1 might be the D (5 bases). The CDR3 sequence is 15 residues long. Germline-derived CDR1 and CDR2 are LNHDA and SQIVND (reference sequence). Trimming left V 3 bases short and J 7 bases short, with 18 bases between. The DNA of the CDR3 is TGTGCCAGTAGTATCGAGACAGCCCTGGGAGGTGGCTACACCTTC. Its protein is CASSIETALGGGYTF.

The chain joins TRBV30 to TRBJ2-7, with D possibly being TRBD2 (5 bases). The length of the CDR3 is 13 residues. Trimming removed 3 bases from V and 1 base from J, with 10 bases in between. Germline V gene sequence: CDR1 GTSNPN, CDR2 SVGIG (reference sequence). Written as DNA, the CDR3 is TGTGCCTGGAGGTCCGGGATTTCCTACGAGCAGTACTTC. Protein: CAWRSGISYEQYF. The complete variable domain, with remaining parts taken from reference TRBV30 and TRBJ2-7, reads SQTIHQWPATLVQPVGSPLSLECTVEGTSNPNLYWYRQAAGRGLQLLFYSVGIGQISSEVPQNLSASRPQDRQFILSSKKLLLSDSGFYLCAWRSGISYEQYFGPGTRLTVT.